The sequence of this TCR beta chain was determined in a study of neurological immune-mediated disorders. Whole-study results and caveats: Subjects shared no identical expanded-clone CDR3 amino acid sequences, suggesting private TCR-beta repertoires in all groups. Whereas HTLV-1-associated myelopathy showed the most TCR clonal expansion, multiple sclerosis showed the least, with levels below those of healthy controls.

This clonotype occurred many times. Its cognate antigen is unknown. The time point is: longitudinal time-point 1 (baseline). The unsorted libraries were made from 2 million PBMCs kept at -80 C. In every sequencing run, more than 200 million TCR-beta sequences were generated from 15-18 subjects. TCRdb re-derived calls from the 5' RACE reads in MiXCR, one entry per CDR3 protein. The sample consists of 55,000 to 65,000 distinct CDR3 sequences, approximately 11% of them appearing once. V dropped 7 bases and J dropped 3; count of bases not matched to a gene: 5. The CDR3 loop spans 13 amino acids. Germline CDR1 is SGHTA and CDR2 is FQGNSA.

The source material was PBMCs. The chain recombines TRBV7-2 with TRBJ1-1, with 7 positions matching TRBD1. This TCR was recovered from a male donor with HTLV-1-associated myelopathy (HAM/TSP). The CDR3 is CASKRTGDTEAFF. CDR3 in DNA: TGTGCCAGCAAGCGGACAGGAGACACTGAAGCTTTCTTT. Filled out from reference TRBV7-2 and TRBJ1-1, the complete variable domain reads GAGVSQSPSNKVTEKGKDVELRCDPISGHTALYWYRQSLGQGLEFLIYFQGNSAPDKSGLPSDRFSAERTGGSVSTLTIQRTQQEDSAVYLCASKRTGDTEAFFGQGTRLTVV.